One sample yielded the 27 T cell receptor beta chains listed below, sequenced in a study of shared clonotypes between healthy human individuals (dated by TCRdb to between 2020 and 2021). Receptors were amplified or captured by the immunoSEQ multiplex PCR assay. Entries here come from immuneACCESS through TCRdb and include only in-frame sequences with V and J called. Some clones fail to appear in such tables; in the studies checked, an unresolved V gene covers under half of the shortfall, and the cause of the remainder is unknown. The sample profile shows 490,000 or so clones; less than 80% of them were found once. The ten largest clones add up to around 12% of the sample. Sequencing was performed on PBMCs. The receptors originated from a woman aged 40 to 49 in good health. Some clones in this sample may be carry-over from other donors' samples.

This chain uses TRBV2 with TRBJ1-4; D is perhaps TRBD1 (5 bases). V was clipped by 10 bases and J by 5 bases, with 17 bases between them. CDR1 is SNHLY, CDR2 FYNNEI, per germline. This CDR3 spans 14 amino acids. CDR3 region: CANRRGESNEKLFF. For the CDR3, the DNA is TGTGCCAACCGGCGGGGGGAGAGCAATGAAAAACTGTTTTTT.

The V and J genes are TRBV6-6 and TRBJ1-1; possibly TRBD1 for D (5 bases). V lost 5 bases, J lost 4 bases, and 8 bases lay in between. This CDR3 spans 12 amino acids. Per the germline V gene, CDR1 is MNHNY and CDR2 is SVGAGI (reference sequence). CDR3 residues: CASSQGRTEAFF. CDR3 coding DNA: TGTGCCAGCAGTCAGGGTCGCACTGAAGCTTTCTTT.

The rearrangement uses TRBV28 and TRBJ2-3; D not certain. The V end lost 1 base, the J end lost 5 bases, and 10 bases lay between the germline ends. Looked up from germline, CDR1 is MDHEN and CDR2 is SYDVKM. This CDR3 spans 14 amino acids. The CDR3 DNA reads as TGTGCCAGCAGTTTATCGCTAGGTATAGATACGCAGTATTTT. Protein sequence: CASSLSLGIDTQYF.

V is TRBV18 and J is TRBJ2-4, with 13 bases identical to TRBD2. Unmatched junction bases numbered 4, after V lost 2 bases and J lost 6 bases. The CDR3 has 16 residues. Germline assignment: CDR1 KGHSH and CDR2 LQKENI. The CDR3 spells CASSPRTSGSGNIQYF. CDR3 bases: TGTGCCAGCTCACCAAGGACTAGCGGGAGTGGAAACATTCAGTACTTC.

The rearrangement uses TRBV19 and TRBJ1-4; 11 positions match TRBD1. V lost 7 bases and J lost 8; bases outside the gene matches: 6. The germline CDR1 and CDR2 sequences are LNHDA and SQIVND (reference sequence). CDR3 length: 14 amino acids. CDR3 protein: CASMGTGGTEKLFF. In nucleotides, the CDR3 is TGTGCCAGTATGGGGACAGGGGGTACGGAAAAACTGTTTTTT.

The rearrangement links TRBV7-8 to TRBJ2-7, with 8 bases identical to TRBD2. This CDR3 contains 20 residues. Germline V CDR1 and CDR2: SGHVS, FQNEAQ. Losses at the gene ends were 2 bases for V and 3 bases for J; bases not matched to a gene: 21. CDR3 coding DNA: TGTGCCAGCAGCTTACGACAGCTTTCTTTAGCTAGCGGGCCCTTCTACGAGCAGTACTTC. This encodes CASSLRQLSLASGPFYEQYF.

This clone was picked up a small number of times. The chain joins TRBV6-9 to TRBJ2-5, with 11 bases that match TRBD2. CDR1 and CDR2 from the germline V gene are MNHGY and SVAAGI. The CDR3 spans 14 residues. V was clipped by 7 bases and J by 3 bases; unmatched bases: 4. The CDR3 nucleotides are TGTGCCAGCAAAACTAGCGGGGGTGAAGAGACCCAGTACTTC. It codes for CASKTSGGEETQYF.

For the CDR3, the DNA is TGTGCCAGCAAAAGGGTCAACGAAAAACTGTTTTTT. The encoded protein is CASKRVNEKLFF. The rearrangement links TRBV6-1 to TRBJ1-4; D ambiguous. CDR1 and CDR2 (germline): MNHNS, SASEGT. The germline V and J ends were trimmed by 7 bases and 8 bases, with 11 bases remaining between them. This CDR3 spans 12 amino acids.

This clone was seen many times. This chain joins TRBV30 and TRBJ1-1; D call uncertain. Germline CDR1 and CDR2: GTSNPN and SVGIG (reference sequence). Trimming shortened V by 2 bases and J by 1 base, and 8 bases separated the two germline ends. The CDR3 covers 13 residues. The CDR3 sequence: CAWSTGKNTEAFF. CDR3 in DNA: TGTGCCTGGAGTACGGGGAAGAACACTGAAGCTTTCTTT.

The chain is built from TRBV2 and TRBJ1-1; D possibly corresponds to TRBD1 (6 bases). Trimming removed 3 bases from V and 8 bases from J, with 13 bases in between. Germline CDR1 SNHLY, CDR2 FYNNEI. The CDR3 runs to 13 residues. The CDR3 region has the DNA TGTGCCAGCAGTGAGGGCAGGGGAGTAGAAGCTTTCTTT. Protein sequence: CASSEGRGVEAFF.

A note on this clone: The CDR3 end shows no conserved phenylalanine or tryptophan, and so a read error is likely. The rearrangement joins TRBV5-1 to TRBJ2-7; D may be TRBD1 or TRBD2 (6 bases each). The germline V gene encodes CDR1 SGHRS and CDR2 YFSETQ. The CDR3 consists of 13 residues. V lost 4 bases to trimming and J lost 4 bases, with 12 bases between them. CDR3 sequence reads: CASSQGTPYEQYL. CDR3 sequence (DNA): TGCGCCAGCAGCCAGGGGACTCCTTACGAGCAGTACCTC.

V and J are TRBV18 and TRBJ2-1, with D maybe TRBD2 (6 bases). The CDR3 has 13 residues. Trimming pared 3 bases from V and 8 bases from J, leaving 11 bases between. The germline gives CDR1 KGHSH, CDR2 LQKENI. This CDR3 is CASSPIASDEQFF. The CDR3 region has the DNA TGTGCCAGCTCACCGATTGCTAGCGATGAGCAGTTCTTC.

J is TRBJ2-7 and V is TRBV28; D is unresolved. This CDR3 spans 12 amino acids. Germline V gene sequence: CDR1 MDHEN, CDR2 SYDVKM. V was pared by 7 bases and J by 3 bases, with 10 bases between. In DNA, the CDR3 is TGTGCCAGCACCGCGGATTACTACGAGCAGTACTTC. Residues: CASTADYYEQYF. Together with reference TRBV28 and TRBJ2-7, the CDR3 gives the full variable domain: DVKVTQSSRYLVKRTGEKVFLECVQDMDHENMFWYRQDPGLGLRLIYFSYDVKMKEKGDIPEGYSVSREKKERFSLILESASTNQTSMYLCASTADYYEQYFGPGTRLTVT.

As DNA, the CDR3 is TGTGCCAGCAGCCCCCACCCGAGTCTCAATGAGCAGTTCTTC. The encoded protein is CASSPHPSLNEQFF. V gene TRBV9 combines with J gene TRBJ2-1; D is unclear. The CDR3 has 14 amino acids. V gave up 4 bases and J gave up 6 bases, with 14 bases separating them. CDR1 is SGDLS and CDR2 is YYNGEE in the germline V gene.

The genes are TRBV5-4 and TRBJ1-5; perhaps TRBD1 as D (5 bases). This CDR3 comprises 14 residues. Trimming took off 0 bases at V and 4 bases at J, with 8 bases between the two ends. Germline V gene lookup returns CDR1 SGHNT and CDR2 YYREEE (reference sequence). This CDR3 is CASSLGRANQPQHF. The CDR3 nucleotides are TGTGCCAGCAGCTTGGGCAGGGCTAATCAGCCCCAGCATTTT. Full variable domain (missing parts from reference TRBV5-4 and TRBJ1-5): ETGVTQSPTHLIKTRGQQVTLRCSSQSGHNTVSWYQQALGQGPQFIFQYYREEENGRGNFPPRFSGLQFPNYSSELNVNALELDDSALYLCASSLGRANQPQHFGDGTRLSIL.

A word on this clone: With a much larger clone just one base away, this may be a read error. The V call is TRBV7-2, the J call TRBJ2-2; no clear D gene. The length of the CDR3 is 13 residues. The V gene lost 4 bases and the J gene lost 0 bases, with 3 bases spanning the gap. The V gene's germline CDR1 is SGHTA and CDR2 FQGNSA. CDR3 in DNA: TGTGCCAGCAGCTCATCGAACACCGGGGAGCTGTTTTTT. This translates into CASSSSNTGELFF.

About this clone itself: Other DNA sequences within the sample encode an identical CDR3. V is TRBV5-1 and J is TRBJ2-5; 12 bases agree with TRBD1. V shed 4 bases and J 5 bases; nucleotides not matched to a gene: 6. This CDR3 has 15 amino acids. Germline-derived CDR1 and CDR2 are SGHRS and YFSETQ. CDR3 residues: CASSPGQGAWETQYF. CDR3 DNA sequence: TGCGCCAGCAGCCCGGGACAGGGGGCGTGGGAGACCCAGTACTTC.

This clone has a count of ten or more. This chain uses TRBV27 with TRBJ2-1; TRBD2 matches 11 bases. V lost 10 bases to trimming and J lost 1 base; unmatched junction nucleotides: 9. The CDR3 has 16 amino acids. CDR1 and CDR2 (germline): MNHEY, SMNVEV (reference sequence). The DNA of the CDR3 is TGTGCCACCTCCCCGGGACTAGCGGATTCCTACAATGAGCAGTTCTTC. Protein sequence: CATSPGLADSYNEQFF.

The chain links TRBV4-3 to TRBJ2-1; D not resolved. The CDR3 runs to 14 residues. Germline V lookup: CDR1 LGHNA, CDR2 YSLEER. Trimming removed 1 base from V and 7 bases from J, with 11 bases in between. In DNA form, the CDR3 reads TGCGCCAGCAGCCAAGGTCAGCATACTAATGAGCAGTTCTTC. Protein: CASSQGQHTNEQFF.

The V call is TRBV7-9, the J call TRBJ1-3, with D unclear. V gave up 2 bases and J gave up 5 bases, with 16 bases separating them. Per the germline V gene, CDR1 is SEHNR and CDR2 is FQNEAQ (reference sequence). The CDR3 covers 16 residues. The CDR3 DNA follows: TGTGCCAGCAGCTTACCGACCTGGTTACTTAGAAACACCATATATTTT. This encodes CASSLPTWLLRNTIYF.

The chain combines TRBV11-1 with TRBJ2-4; weak D call: TRBD2 (5 bases). Trimming cost V 3 bases and J 6 bases, with 9 bases left between them. CDR1 SGHAT and CDR2 FQDESV come from the germline V gene (reference sequence). The CDR3 extends over 13 amino acids. CDR3: CASSLGSGNIQYF. As DNA, the CDR3 is TGTGCCAGCAGCTTGGGGAGCGGAAACATTCAGTACTTC.

V is TRBV30 and J is TRBJ2-2; 9 nucleotides agree with TRBD1. This CDR3 region has 17 residues. The ends lost 1 base at V and 6 bases at J; junction bases unmatched: 12. Germline CDR1 reads GTSNPN; CDR2 reads SVGIG (reference sequence). CDR3 nucleotide sequence: TGTGCCTGGAGTGCCCCCAACAGGGGGCTAATGTCCGGGGAGCTGTTTTTT. This gives the protein CAWSAPNRGLMSGELFF.

The rearrangement uses TRBV5-4 and TRBJ2-1, with 8 bases identical to TRBD1. With 4 bases clipped from V and 4 bases from J, the junction kept 7 bases outside the gene matches. CDR1 and CDR2 from the germline V gene are SGHNT and YYREEE (reference sequence). This CDR3 contains 15 residues. CDR3: CASSRRGQAYNEQFF. The CDR3 coding sequence is TGTGCCAGCAGCAGAAGGGGACAGGCTTACAATGAGCAGTTCTTC.

The chain employs TRBV9 and TRBJ2-3; 8 bases map to TRBD2. With V trimmed by 0 bases and J by 4 bases, 4 bases remained unmatched. This CDR3 region has 15 residues. CDR1 SGDLS and CDR2 YYNGEE come from the germline V gene. The CDR3 region has the DNA TGTGCCAGCAGCGTAGGAGCGGGAGTGGCAGATACGCAGTATTTT. It yields the protein CASSVGAGVADTQYF.

The chain joins TRBV6-1 to TRBJ2-1, with D possibly being TRBD2 (6 bases). V was cut by 0 bases and J by 3 bases, with 9 bases left in between. Germline V lookup: CDR1 MNHNS, CDR2 SASEGT. The CDR3 runs 15 residues. The CDR3 region has the DNA TGTGCCAGCAGTGAAGCTCTGGACTACTACAATGAGCAGTTCTTC. This encodes CASSEALDYYNEQFF.

V gene TRBV4-2 combines with J gene TRBJ2-7; 9 bases are a match to TRBD2. V lost 3 bases to trimming and J lost 3 bases; unmatched junction nucleotides: 9. The germline V gene has CDR1 LGHNA and CDR2 YNFKEQ. CDR3 length: 16 residues. The DNA for the CDR3 is TGTGCCAGCAGCCAGCAATTAGCGGGAGAGGGCTACGAGCAGTACTTC. Protein: CASSQQLAGEGYEQYF.

This clone has only one observation. The CDR3 coding sequence is TGTGCCAGCAGCGCTAGCGGGCGAGCTTTGGATGAGCAGTTCTTC. Translating it yields CASSASGRALDEQFF. The J gene is TRBJ2-1, the V gene TRBV7-3; 8 bases match TRBD2. Trimming cost V 5 bases and J 8 bases; bases outside gene matches: 11. Germline V CDR1 and CDR2: SGHTA, FQGTGA. The CDR3 spans 15 residues.